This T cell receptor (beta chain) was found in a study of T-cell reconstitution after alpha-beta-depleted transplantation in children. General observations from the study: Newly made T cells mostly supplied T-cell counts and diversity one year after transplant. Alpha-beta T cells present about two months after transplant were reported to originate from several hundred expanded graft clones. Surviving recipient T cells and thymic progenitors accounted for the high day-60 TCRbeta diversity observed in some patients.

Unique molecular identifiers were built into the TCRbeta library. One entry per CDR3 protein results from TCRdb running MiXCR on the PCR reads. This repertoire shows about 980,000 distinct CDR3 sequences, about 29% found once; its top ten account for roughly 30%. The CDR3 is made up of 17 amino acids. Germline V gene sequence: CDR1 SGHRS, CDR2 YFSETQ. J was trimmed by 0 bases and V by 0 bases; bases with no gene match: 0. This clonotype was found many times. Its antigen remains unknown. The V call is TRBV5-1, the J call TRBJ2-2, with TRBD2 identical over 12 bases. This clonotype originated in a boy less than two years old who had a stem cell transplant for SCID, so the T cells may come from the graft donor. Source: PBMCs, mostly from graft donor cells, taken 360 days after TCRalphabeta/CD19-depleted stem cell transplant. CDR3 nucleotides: TGCGCCAGCAGCTTGGGACTAGCGGGGGCGAACACCGGGGAGCTGTTTTTT. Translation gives CASSLGLAGANTGELFF.